This TCR beta chain was observed in a study of blood T cell repertoires in COVID-19 (dated by TCRdb to 2020 to 2021). In terms of the full investigation: The collaborator samples originated in the United States, Italy and Spain and spanned the acute and convalescent phases of COVID-19. Sample metadata almost always included a de-identified subject ID, COVID-19 status, age in years and sex. The repertoires were released in a freely available public database intended as a resource for research on the immune response to SARS-CoV-2. The prospective study material was composed of cDNA or gDNA derived from T cells, B-cell-depleted T cells, or PBMCs. HLA class I and class II types, where available, came from metadata supplied by the sample provider rather than from assay-based typing. The samples were drawn from the first 160 participants of the ongoing ImmuneRACE study and from 950 to 1,500 subjects provided by 6 global collaborators. Deeply sampled blood TCRbeta repertoires from subjects exposed to, actively infected with, or recovered from COVID-19 were included in the dataset. Study-wide findings and limitations: Clinical and demographic metadata were provided uncurated, with the amount varying by source and participant.

TCRbeta CDR3 regions were amplified from genomic DNA by means of the immunoSEQ Assay, a bias-controlled multiplex PCR. In the original analysis: Nucleated cell counts per sample were estimated from amplification of reference gene primers within the assay. To quantify the absolute abundance of each unique TCRbeta CDR3 rearrangement, sequence reads were collapsed and filtered. For each sample, productive Simpson clonality was calculated by taking the square root of Simpson's diversity index across productive rearrangements. Sourced from immuneACCESS, this table was stored by TCRdb with only in-frame sequences that have V and J called. A share of the clones is absent; for the studies checked, an unresolved V gene accounts for under half, and the remainder has no known explanation. For V, J and clone size, that table is used; D and trimming come from the DNA. Recorded for this sample are about 350,000 clones; approximately 91% of them occurred a single time. 6% to 8.5% of the sample lies in the top ten.

In Seattle, one collaborating source enrolled patients while the infection was active and tracked those patients longitudinally over the course of disease. Collaborating institutions collected whole blood in K2EDTA tubes following their own protocols. For TCRbeta analysis, collaborators shipped samples as frozen whole blood, isolated PBMCs, or DNA extracted from either of those sample types. CDR1 is given as MNHNY and CDR2 as SVGAGI, both from the germline V gene (reference sequence). The junction shows trimming of 6 bases on V and 1 base on J, and the gene matches do not reach 9 bases of it. The CDR3 holds 16 amino acids from the cysteine to the phenylalanine. This entry keeps only the CDR3 DNA: 48 bases, framed from base 1. About this clone itself: The specificity of this receptor is unknown. Base qualities are missing; no much larger clone stands one base away.

The source material was peripheral blood. The chain is encoded by TRBV6-6 joined to TRBJ2-5; 9 of the junction bases match TRBD2. The clonotype comes from a woman in her 70s with COVID-19, enrolled during active disease. The CDR3 protein sequence reads: CASSPIAGAFQETQYF. The DNA sequence is given as TGTGCCAGCAGCCCAATAGCGGGGGCATTCCAAGAGACCCAGTACTTC.